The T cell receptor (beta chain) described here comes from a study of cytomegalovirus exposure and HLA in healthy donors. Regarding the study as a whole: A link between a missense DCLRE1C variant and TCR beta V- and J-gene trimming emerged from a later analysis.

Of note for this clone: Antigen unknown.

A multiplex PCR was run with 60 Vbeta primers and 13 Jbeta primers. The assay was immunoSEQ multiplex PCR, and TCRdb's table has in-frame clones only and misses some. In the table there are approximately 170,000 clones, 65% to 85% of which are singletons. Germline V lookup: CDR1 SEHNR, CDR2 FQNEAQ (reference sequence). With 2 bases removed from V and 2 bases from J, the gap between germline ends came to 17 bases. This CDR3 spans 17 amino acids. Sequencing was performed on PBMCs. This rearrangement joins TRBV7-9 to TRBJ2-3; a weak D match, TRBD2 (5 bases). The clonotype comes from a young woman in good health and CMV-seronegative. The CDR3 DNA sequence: TGTGCCAGCAGCTTATTCCCCGGCGGTAGCGCCACAGATACGCAGTATTTT. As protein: CASSLFPGGSATDTQYF.